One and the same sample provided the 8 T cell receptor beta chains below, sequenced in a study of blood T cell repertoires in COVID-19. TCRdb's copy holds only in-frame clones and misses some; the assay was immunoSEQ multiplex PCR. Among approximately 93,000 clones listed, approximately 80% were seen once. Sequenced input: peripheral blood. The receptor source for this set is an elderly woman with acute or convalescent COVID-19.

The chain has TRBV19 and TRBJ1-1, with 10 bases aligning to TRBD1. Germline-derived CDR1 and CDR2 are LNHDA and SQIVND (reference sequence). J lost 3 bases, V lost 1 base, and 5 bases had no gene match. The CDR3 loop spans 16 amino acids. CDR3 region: CASSIGRQGAHTEAFF. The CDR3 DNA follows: TGTGCCAGTAGTATAGGACGACAGGGGGCGCACACTGAAGCTTTCTTT.

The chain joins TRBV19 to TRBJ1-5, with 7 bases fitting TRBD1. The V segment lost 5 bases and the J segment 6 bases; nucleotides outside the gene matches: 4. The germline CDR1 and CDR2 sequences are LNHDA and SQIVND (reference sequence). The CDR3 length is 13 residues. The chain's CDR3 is CASSAGQSQPQHF. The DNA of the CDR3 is TGTGCCAGTAGTGCGGGACAGAGTCAGCCCCAGCATTTT. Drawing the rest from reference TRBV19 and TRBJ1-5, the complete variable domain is DGGITQSPKYLFRKEGQNVTLSCEQNLNHDAMYWYRQDPGQGLRLIYYSQIVNDFQKGDIAEGYSVSREKKESFPLTVTSAQKNPTAFYLCASSAGQSQPQHFGDGTRLSIL.

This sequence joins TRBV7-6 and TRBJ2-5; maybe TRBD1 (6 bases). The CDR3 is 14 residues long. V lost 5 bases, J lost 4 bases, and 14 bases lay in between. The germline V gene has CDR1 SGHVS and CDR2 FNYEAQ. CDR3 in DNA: TGTGCCAGCAGCCAATCGGGACAAAGAGAGACCCAGTACTTC. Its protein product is CASSQSGQRETQYF.

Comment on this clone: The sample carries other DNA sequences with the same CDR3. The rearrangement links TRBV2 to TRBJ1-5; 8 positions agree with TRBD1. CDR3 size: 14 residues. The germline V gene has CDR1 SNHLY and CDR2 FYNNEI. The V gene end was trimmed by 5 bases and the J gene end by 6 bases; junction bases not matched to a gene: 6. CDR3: CASSQDREGQPQHF. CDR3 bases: TGTGCCAGCAGTCAGGACAGGGAGGGTCAGCCCCAGCATTTT.

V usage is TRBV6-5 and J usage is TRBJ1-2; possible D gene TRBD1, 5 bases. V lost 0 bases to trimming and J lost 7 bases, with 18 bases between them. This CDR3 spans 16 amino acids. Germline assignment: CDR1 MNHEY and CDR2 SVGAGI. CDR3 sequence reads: CASSYSTTGTDGGYTF. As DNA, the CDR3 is TGTGCCAGCAGTTACTCGACCACAGGCACGGATGGTGGCTACACCTTC.

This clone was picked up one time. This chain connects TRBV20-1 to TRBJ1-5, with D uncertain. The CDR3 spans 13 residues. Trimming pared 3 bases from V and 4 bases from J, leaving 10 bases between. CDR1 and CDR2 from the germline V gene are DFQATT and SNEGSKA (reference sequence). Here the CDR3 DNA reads TGCAGTGCTAGTCGGGGTGATAATCAGCCCCAGCATTTT. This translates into CSASRGDNQPQHF.

CDR3: CASSADLAGYTDTQYF. The CDR3 bases are TGCGCCAGCAGCGCGGATTTGGCGGGGTACACAGATACGCAGTATTTT. The rearrangement links TRBV5-1 to TRBJ2-3; D perhaps matches TRBD2 (6 bases). Germline V lookup: CDR1 SGHRS, CDR2 YFSETQ. The CDR3 is 16 residues long. V shed 4 bases and J shed 2 bases, with 17 bases lying between them.

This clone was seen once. The CDR3 spells CASSLNWGRRDTQYF. In nucleotides, the CDR3 is TGTGCCAGCAGTTTAAACTGGGGGAGGCGGGATACGCAGTATTTT. The chain is built from TRBV28 and TRBJ2-3; perhaps TRBD2 as D (6 bases). Trimming took off 2 bases at V and 6 bases at J, with 15 bases between the two ends. The CDR3 has 15 amino acids. The V gene's germline CDR1 is MDHEN and CDR2 SYDVKM.